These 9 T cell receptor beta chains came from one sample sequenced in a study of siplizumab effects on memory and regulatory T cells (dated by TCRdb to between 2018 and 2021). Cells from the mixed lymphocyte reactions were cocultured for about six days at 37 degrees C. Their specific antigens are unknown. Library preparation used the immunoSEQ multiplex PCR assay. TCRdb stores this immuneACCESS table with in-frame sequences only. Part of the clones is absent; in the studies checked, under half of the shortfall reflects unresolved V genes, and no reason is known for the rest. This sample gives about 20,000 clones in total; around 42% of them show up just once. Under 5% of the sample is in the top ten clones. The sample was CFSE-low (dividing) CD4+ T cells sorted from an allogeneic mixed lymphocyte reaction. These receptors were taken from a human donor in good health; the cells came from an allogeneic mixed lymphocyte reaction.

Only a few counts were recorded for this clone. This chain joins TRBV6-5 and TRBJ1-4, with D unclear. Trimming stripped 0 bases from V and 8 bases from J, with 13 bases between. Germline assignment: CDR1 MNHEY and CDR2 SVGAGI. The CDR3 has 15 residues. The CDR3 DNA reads TGTGCCAGCAGTTACTCGATTGGGGTTGGGGAAAAACTGTTTTTT. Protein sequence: CASSYSIGVGEKLFF.

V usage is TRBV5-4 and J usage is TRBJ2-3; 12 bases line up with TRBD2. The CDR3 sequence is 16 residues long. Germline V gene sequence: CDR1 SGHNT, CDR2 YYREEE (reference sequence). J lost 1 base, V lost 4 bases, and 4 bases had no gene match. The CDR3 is CASSVRLAGGTDTQYF. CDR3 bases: TGTGCCAGCAGCGTACGACTAGCGGGGGGCACAGATACGCAGTATTTT.

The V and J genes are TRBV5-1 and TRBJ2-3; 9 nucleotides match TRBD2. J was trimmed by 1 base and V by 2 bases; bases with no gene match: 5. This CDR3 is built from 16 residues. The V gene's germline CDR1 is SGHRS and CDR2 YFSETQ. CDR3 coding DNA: TGCGCCAGCAGCTTAAATCCTAGCGGGGGCACAGATACGCAGTATTTT. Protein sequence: CASSLNPSGGTDTQYF.

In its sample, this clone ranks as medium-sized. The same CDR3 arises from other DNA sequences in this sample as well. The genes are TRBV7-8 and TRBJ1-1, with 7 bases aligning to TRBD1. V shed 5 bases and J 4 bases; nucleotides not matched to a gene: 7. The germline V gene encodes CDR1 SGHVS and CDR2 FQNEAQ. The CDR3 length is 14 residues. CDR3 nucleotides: TGTGCCAGCAGCCGAACAGGGGATAGCACTGAAGCTTTCTTT. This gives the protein CASSRTGDSTEAFF.

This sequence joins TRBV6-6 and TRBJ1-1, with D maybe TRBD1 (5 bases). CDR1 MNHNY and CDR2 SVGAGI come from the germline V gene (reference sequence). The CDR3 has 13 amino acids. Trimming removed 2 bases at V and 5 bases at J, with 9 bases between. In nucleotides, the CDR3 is TGTGCCAGCAGTTACGACAGCTGGACTGAAGCTTTCTTT. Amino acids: CASSYDSWTEAFF.

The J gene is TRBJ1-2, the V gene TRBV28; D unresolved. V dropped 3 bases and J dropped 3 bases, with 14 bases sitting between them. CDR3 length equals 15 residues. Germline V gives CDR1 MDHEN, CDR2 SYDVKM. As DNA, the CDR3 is TGTGCCAGCAGTTTCGGATTGGACCCGTACTATGGCTACACCTTC. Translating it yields CASSFGLDPYYGYTF.

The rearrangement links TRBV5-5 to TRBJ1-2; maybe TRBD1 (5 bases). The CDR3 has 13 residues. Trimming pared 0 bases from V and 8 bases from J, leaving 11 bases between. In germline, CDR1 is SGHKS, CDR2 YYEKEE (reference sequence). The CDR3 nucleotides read TGTGCCAGCAGCTTGGGTCAGGGTGTCGGCTACACCTTC. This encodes CASSLGQGVGYTF.

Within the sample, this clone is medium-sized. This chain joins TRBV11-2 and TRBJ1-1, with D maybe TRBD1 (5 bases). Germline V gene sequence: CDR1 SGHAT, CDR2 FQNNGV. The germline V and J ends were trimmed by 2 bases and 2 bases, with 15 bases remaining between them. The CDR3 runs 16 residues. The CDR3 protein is CASSLLGGAINTEAFF. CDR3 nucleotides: TGTGCCAGCAGCTTACTCGGGGGTGCGATCAACACTGAAGCTTTCTTT.

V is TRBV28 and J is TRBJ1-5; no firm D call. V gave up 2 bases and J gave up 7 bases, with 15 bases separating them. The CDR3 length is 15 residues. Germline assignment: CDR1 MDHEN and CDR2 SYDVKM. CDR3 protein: CASSLRTAVEQPQHF. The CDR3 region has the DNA TGTGCCAGCAGTTTACGGACGGCGGTAGAGCAGCCCCAGCATTTT.